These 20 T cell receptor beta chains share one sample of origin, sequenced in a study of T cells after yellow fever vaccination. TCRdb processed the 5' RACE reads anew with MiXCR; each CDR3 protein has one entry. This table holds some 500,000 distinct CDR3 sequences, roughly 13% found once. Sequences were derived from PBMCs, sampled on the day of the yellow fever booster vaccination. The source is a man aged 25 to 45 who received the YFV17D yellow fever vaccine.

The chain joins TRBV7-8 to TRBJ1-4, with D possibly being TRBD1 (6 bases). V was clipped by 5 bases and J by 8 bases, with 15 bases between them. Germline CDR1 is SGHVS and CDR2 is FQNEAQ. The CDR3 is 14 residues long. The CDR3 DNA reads TGTGCCAGCAGCGGGGGGCTGAGGCAGGAAAAACTGTTTTTT. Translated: CASSGGLRQEKLFF.

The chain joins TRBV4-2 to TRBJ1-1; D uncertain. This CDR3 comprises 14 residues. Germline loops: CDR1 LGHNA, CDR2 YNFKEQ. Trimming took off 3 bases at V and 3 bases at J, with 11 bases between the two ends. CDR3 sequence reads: CASSHPSEDTEAFF. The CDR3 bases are TGTGCCAGCAGCCACCCCTCTGAGGACACTGAAGCTTTCTTT.

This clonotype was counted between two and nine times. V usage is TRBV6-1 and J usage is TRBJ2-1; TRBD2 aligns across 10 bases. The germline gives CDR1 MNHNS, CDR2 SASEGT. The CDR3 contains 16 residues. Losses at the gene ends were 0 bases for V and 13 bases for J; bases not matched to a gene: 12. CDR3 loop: CASSEALAFIAGGQFF. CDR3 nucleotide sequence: TGTGCCAGCAGTGAAGCACTCGCCTTTATAGCGGGAGGCCAGTTCTTC.

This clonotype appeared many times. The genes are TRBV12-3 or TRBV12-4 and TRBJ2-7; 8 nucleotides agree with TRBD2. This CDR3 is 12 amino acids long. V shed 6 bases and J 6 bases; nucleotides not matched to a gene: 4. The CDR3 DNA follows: TGTGCCAGCAGCTCCGCGGGGGGCGAGCAGTACTTC. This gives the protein CASSSAGGEQYF.

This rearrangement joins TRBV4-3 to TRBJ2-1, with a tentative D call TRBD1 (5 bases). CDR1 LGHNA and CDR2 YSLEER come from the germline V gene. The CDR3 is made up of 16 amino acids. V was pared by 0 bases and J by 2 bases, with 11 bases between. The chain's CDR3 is CASSQEAGQAYNEQFF. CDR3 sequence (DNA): TGCGCCAGCAGCCAAGAAGCAGGGCAGGCCTACAATGAGCAGTTCTTC.

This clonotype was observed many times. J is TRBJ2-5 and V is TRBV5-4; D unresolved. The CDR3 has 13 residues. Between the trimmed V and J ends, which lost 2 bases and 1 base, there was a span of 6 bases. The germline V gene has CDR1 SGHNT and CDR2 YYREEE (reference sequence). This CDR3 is CASSFQTQETQYF. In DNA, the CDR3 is TGTGCCAGCAGCTTCCAGACCCAAGAGACCCAGTACTTC.

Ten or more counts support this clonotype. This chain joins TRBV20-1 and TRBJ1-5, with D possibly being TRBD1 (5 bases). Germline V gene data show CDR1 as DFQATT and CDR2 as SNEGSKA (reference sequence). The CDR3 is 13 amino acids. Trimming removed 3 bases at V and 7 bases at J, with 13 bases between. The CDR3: CSARRGLGQPQHF. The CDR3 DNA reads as TGCAGTGCTAGGCGGGGACTCGGGCAGCCCCAGCATTTT.

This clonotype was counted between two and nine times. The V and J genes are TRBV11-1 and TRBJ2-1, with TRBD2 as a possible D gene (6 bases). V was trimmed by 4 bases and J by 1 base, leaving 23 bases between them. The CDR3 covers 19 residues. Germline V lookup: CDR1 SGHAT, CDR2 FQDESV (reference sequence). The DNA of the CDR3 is TGTGCCAGCAGCTCCCAGGACGGGAGTAGACGAATTTCCTACAATGAGCAGTTCTTC. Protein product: CASSSQDGSRRISYNEQFF. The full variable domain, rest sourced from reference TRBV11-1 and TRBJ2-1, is EAEVAQSPRYKITEKSQAVAFWCDPISGHATLYWYRQILGQGPELLVQFQDESVVDDSQLPKDRFSAERLKGVDSTLKIQPAELGDSAMYLCASSSQDGSRRISYNEQFFGPGTRLTVL.

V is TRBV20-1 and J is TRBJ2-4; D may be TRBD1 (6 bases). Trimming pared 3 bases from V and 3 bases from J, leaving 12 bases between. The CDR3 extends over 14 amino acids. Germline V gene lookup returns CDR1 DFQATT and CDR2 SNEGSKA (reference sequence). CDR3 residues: CSASRDTHKNIQYF. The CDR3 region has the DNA TGCAGTGCTAGCCGGGACACACACAAAAACATTCAGTACTTC.

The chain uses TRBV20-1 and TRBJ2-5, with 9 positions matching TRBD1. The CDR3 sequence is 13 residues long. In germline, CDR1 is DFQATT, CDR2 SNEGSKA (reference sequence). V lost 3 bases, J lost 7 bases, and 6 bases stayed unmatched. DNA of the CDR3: TGCAGTGCTAGCGACAGGGGGTTTGGGACCCAGTACTTC. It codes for CSASDRGFGTQYF.

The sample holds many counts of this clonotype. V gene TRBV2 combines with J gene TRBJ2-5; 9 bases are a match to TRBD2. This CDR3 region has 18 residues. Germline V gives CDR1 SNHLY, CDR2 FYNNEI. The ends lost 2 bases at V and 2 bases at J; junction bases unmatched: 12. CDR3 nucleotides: TGTGCCAGCAGTGAAAAGGTTATAGTCCTAGCGGGGCAAGAGACCCAGTACTTC. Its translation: CASSEKVIVLAGQETQYF.

CDR3 DNA: TGTGCCAGCAGCGTGACAGAGGCCGAGCAGTACTTC. Amino acids: CASSVTEAEQYF. The chain recombines TRBV7-2 with TRBJ2-7; maybe TRBD1 (5 bases). Per germline, CDR1 SGHTA and CDR2 FQGNSA. V gave up 5 bases and J gave up 6 bases, with 11 bases separating them. The CDR3 consists of 12 residues.

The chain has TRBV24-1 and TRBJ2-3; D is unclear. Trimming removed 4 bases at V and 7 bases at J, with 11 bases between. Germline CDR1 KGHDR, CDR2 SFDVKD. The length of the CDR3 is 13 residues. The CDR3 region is CATSDGVLNTQYF. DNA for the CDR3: TGTGCCACCAGTGACGGAGTTTTAAATACGCAGTATTTT.

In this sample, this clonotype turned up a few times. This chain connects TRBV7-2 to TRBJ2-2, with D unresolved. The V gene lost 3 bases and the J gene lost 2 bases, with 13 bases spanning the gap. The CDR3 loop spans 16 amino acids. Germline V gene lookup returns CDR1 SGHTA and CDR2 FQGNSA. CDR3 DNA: TGTGCCAGCAGCTTGCACGGCGGCCTCAACACCGGGGAGCTGTTTTTT. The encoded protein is CASSLHGGLNTGELFF.

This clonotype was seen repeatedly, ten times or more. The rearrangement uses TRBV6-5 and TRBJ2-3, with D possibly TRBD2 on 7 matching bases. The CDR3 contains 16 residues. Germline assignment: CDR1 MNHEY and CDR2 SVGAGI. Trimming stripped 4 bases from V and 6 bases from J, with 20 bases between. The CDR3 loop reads CASSWGASGRADTQYF. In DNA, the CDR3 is TGTGCCAGCAGTTGGGGGGCTAGCGGTCGGGCGGATACGCAGTATTTT.

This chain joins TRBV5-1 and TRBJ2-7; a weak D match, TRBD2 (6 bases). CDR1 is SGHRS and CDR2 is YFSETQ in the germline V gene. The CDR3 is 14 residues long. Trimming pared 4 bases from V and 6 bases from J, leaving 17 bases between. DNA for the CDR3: TGCGCCAGCAGCATTAGCGGAACTGCGGGCGAGCAGTACTTC. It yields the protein CASSISGTAGEQYF. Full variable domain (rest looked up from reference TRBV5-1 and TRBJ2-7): KAGVTQTPRYLIKTRGQQVTLSCSPISGHRSVSWYQQTPGQGLQFLFEYFSETQRNKGNFPGRFSGRQFSNSRSEMNVSTLELGDSALYLCASSISGTAGEQYFGPGTRLTVT.

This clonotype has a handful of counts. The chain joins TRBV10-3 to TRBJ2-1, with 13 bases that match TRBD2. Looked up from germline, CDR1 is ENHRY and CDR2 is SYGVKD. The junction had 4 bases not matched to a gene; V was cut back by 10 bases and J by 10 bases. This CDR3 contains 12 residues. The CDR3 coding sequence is TGTGCCACGGGGACTAGCGGGGCCGAGCAGTTCTTC. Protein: CATGTSGAEQFF.

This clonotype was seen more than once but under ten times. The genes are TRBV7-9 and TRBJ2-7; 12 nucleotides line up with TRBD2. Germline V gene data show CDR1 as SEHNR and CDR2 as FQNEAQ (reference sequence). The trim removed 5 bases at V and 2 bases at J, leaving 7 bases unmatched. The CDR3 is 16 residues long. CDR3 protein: CASSPWTSGTAYEQYF. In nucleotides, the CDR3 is TGTGCCAGCAGCCCTTGGACTAGCGGGACAGCCTACGAGCAGTACTTC.

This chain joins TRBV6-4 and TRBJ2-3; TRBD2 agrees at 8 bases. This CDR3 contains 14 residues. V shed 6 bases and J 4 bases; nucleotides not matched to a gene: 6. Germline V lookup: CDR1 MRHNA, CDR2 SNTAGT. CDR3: CASRLAEDSDTQYF. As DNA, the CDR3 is TGTGCCAGCAGACTAGCGGAAGACTCAGATACGCAGTATTTT.

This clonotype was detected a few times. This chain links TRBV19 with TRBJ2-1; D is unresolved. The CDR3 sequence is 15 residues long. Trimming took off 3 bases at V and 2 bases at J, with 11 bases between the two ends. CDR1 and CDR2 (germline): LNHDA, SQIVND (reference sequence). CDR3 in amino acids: CASSIDNTPYNEQFF. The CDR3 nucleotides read TGTGCCAGTAGTATCGACAATACCCCCTACAATGAGCAGTTCTTC.